The text below deals with one TCR beta chain. What it binds is not known. This CDR3 is 14 amino acids long. Germline CDR1 and CDR2: WNHNN and SYGVQD (reference sequence). The germline V and J ends were trimmed by 6 bases and 4 bases, with 10 bases remaining between them. The PCR had 60 Vbeta and 13 Jbeta primers. Sequencing used immunoSEQ multiplex PCR; TCRdb keeps in-frame clones, though not all of them. The table lists 100,000 to 150,000 clones, around 81% of them singletons. This specimen comes from a study of cytomegalovirus exposure and HLA in healthy donors. Study-wide results and caveats: Later genetic work tied a missense DCLRE1C variant to beta-chain V and J trimming. Per published accounts, TCR beta sequences correctly predicted the HLA-A and HLA-B alleles of most subjects. Later findings reportedly placed an Asian-associated ancestry cluster below the approximately 670-donor mean for N-insertions.

The source material was PBMCs. This chain uses TRBV10-1 with TRBJ1-6; D gene ambiguous. The clonotype originates from a man between 18 and 35 years old in good health and CMV-seronegative. The CDR3 sequence is CASSLSKYNSPLHF. The CDR3 region has the DNA TGCGCCAGCAGCCTAAGCAAGTATAATTCACCCCTCCACTTT.